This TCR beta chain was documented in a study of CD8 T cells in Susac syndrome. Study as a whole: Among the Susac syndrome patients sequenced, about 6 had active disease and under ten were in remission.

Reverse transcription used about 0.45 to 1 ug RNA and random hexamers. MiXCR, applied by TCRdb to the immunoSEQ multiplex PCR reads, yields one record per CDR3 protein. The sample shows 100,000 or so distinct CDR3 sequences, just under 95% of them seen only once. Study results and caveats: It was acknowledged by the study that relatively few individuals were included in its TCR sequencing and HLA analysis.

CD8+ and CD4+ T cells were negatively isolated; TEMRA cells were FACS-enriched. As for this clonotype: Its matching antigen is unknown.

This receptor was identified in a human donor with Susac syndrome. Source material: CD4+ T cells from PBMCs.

The CDR3 DNA reads as TGCAGTGCTCGGGGACAGGGGGACTATGGCTACACCTTC. This gives the protein CSARGQGDYGYTF. The rearrangement links TRBV20-1 to TRBJ1-2, with 11 bases identical to TRBD1. This CDR3 is 13 amino acids long. Losses at the gene ends were 5 bases for V and 3 bases for J; bases not matched to a gene: 2. The germline gives CDR1 DFQATT, CDR2 SNEGSKA (reference sequence).